The 21 T cell receptor beta chains below come from one sample, sequenced in a study of blood T cell repertoires in COVID-19. The protocol was immunoSEQ multiplex PCR, while the TCRdb copy is restricted to in-frame clones and leaves out a portion. The sample has roughly 170,000 clones; approximately 84% are singletons. Input material: PBMCs or T cells enriched from blood (not recorded which). These TCRs come from a man aged 45-65 years who had recovered from COVID-19.

This clone was observed once. This chain uses TRBV5-4 with TRBJ2-3; maybe TRBD2 (6 bases). The germline V and J ends were trimmed by 6 bases and 3 bases, with 14 bases remaining between them. The CDR3 has 14 amino acids. Germline-derived CDR1 and CDR2 are SGHNT and YYREEE (reference sequence). CDR3 in amino acids: CASNGGRGTDTQYF. In DNA, the CDR3 is TGTGCCAGCAACGGGGGACGGGGTACAGATACGCAGTATTTT.

This sequence joins TRBV11-2 and TRBJ1-6; the D gene is possibly TRBD1 (5 bases). The germline gives CDR1 SGHAT, CDR2 FQNNGV. The V gene lost 5 bases and the J gene lost 7 bases, with 18 bases spanning the gap. The CDR3 has 16 residues. The CDR3: CASSLPPGGRNSPLHF. DNA for the CDR3: TGTGCCAGCAGCCTTCCCCCGGGGGGAAGAAATTCACCCCTCCACTTT.

Here the CDR3 reads CASAGLRTTEAFF. The DNA of the CDR3 is TGTGCCAGCGCAGGCCTGCGGACAACTGAAGCTTTCTTT. The chain is built from TRBV27 and TRBJ1-1; D is possibly TRBD1 (5 bases). Per germline, CDR1 MNHEY and CDR2 SMNVEV (reference sequence). Trimming shortened V by 8 bases and J by 5 bases, and 15 bases separated the two germline ends. The CDR3 is 13 amino acids.

With respect to this clone: With a much larger clone just one base away, this may be a read error. This rearrangement joins TRBV7-9 to TRBJ1-2, with TRBD1 matching 9 bases. Germline-derived CDR1 and CDR2 are SEHNR and FQNEAQ (reference sequence). V lost 4 bases to trimming and J lost 4 bases; unmatched junction nucleotides: 4. The CDR3 consists of 14 residues. The CDR3 region has the DNA TGTGCCAGCAGCTCCGGGGGACAGGGCTATGGCTACACCTTC. This sequence encodes CASSSGGQGYGYTF.

This clone showed up just once. J is TRBJ2-1 and V is TRBV4-2; maybe TRBD1 (5 bases). Trimming removed 0 bases from V and 4 bases from J, with 10 bases in between. The V gene's germline CDR1 is LGHNA and CDR2 YNFKEQ. The CDR3 contains 15 residues. The CDR3 nucleotides read TGTGCCAGCAGCCAAGATGCGACAGAGTACAATGAGCAGTTCTTC. Protein: CASSQDATEYNEQFF.

This chain uses TRBV10-3 with TRBJ2-3; tentatively, D is TRBD2 (6 bases). CDR3 length: 13 residues. Trimming left V 3 bases short and J 3 bases short, with 7 bases between. Per the germline V gene, CDR1 is ENHRY and CDR2 is SYGVKD. The CDR3 sequence: CAISDRGTDTQYF. CDR3 in DNA: TGTGCCATCAGTGACCGGGGGACAGATACGCAGTATTTT.

The table lists this clone with a count of one. DNA for the CDR3: TGTGCCAGTAGTCGGGGGTTGAACACTGAAGCTTTCTTT. Encoded protein: CASSRGLNTEAFF. The V call is TRBV19, the J call TRBJ1-1; TRBD1 might be the D (5 bases). Trimming removed 5 bases at V and 0 bases at J, with 7 bases between. This CDR3 is 13 amino acids long. Germline CDR1 LNHDA, CDR2 SQIVND (reference sequence).

This clone was counted a single time. This sequence joins TRBV5-6 and TRBJ1-5; D is possibly TRBD1 (5 bases). The germline CDR1 and CDR2 sequences are SGHDT and YYEEEE. V gave up 3 bases and J gave up 0 bases, with 7 bases separating them. The CDR3 extends over 14 amino acids. This CDR3 reads CASSSDSSNQPQHF. The CDR3 DNA reads as TGTGCCAGCAGCTCAGACAGTAGCAATCAGCCCCAGCATTTT.

For this clone: One end of the junction varies from germline; a read error may be responsible. The rearrangement uses TRBV10-3 and TRBJ2-7, with D perhaps matching TRBD2 (5 bases). Germline lookup yields CDR1 ENHRY and CDR2 SYGVKD. The CDR3 covers 11 residues. The CDR3 bases are TGTGCCATCACGGACTCCTTCGAGCAGTACTTC. Translated: CAITDSFEQYF.

This clone has only a few counts. The genes are TRBV27 and TRBJ1-5; 7 bases fit TRBD1. Germline CDR1 MNHEY, CDR2 SMNVEV (reference sequence). V was clipped by 6 bases and J by 2 bases; unmatched bases: 10. The CDR3 contains 16 residues. The CDR3 is CASSLHRGAGNQPQHF. The CDR3 DNA is TGTGCCAGCAGCCTTCACAGGGGCGCGGGCAATCAGCCCCAGCATTTT.

The chain employs TRBV30 and TRBJ1-1; D uncertain. CDR1 is GTSNPN, CDR2 SVGIG, per germline (reference sequence). V lost 7 bases and J lost 4, with 4 bases in between. There are 9 residues in the CDR3. This CDR3 is CASGTEAFF. CDR3 nucleotides: TGTGCCTCCGGCACTGAAGCTTTCTTT.

This chain connects TRBV5-1 to TRBJ2-7, with 7 bases identical to TRBD1. With V trimmed by 4 bases and J by 3 bases, 10 bases remained unmatched. Germline V gene sequence: CDR1 SGHRS, CDR2 YFSETQ. The CDR3 is 15 residues long. The CDR3 DNA reads TGCGCCAGCAGCCCCCAAACAGGGGTGATCTACGAGCAGTACTTC. Translating gives CASSPQTGVIYEQYF.

This rearrangement joins TRBV4-2 to TRBJ1-5; 7 nucleotides agree with TRBD1. CDR3 length equals 17 residues. V dropped 5 bases and J dropped 1; count of bases not matched to a gene: 11. Germline values: CDR1 LGHNA, CDR2 YNFKEQ. CDR3 residues: CASSIDAGGSSNQPQHF. As DNA, the CDR3 is TGTGCCAGCAGCATAGATGCAGGGGGTTCGAGCAATCAGCCCCAGCATTTT.

This clone has only one observation. The chain joins TRBV16 to TRBJ1-6; D not resolved. Trimming stripped 4 bases from V and 11 bases from J, with 12 bases between. CDR1 KGHSY and CDR2 FQNENV come from the germline V gene. The CDR3 has 13 amino acids. CDR3 DNA: TGTGCCAGCAGCCCCTCCACCGGGACACCCCTCCACTTT. This encodes CASSPSTGTPLHF.

The chain joins TRBV24-1 to TRBJ2-7, with a weak D call TRBD1 (6 bases). This CDR3 contains 12 residues. V dropped 7 bases and J dropped 6 bases, with 12 bases sitting between them. Germline values: CDR1 KGHDR, CDR2 SFDVKD. CDR3 protein: CATSPRGFEQYF. The CDR3 DNA sequence: TGTGCCACCAGCCCTAGGGGGTTCGAGCAGTACTTC.

This rearrangement joins TRBV5-1 to TRBJ1-1; 8 nucleotides line up with TRBD1. The CDR3 length is 16 residues. The germline V gene has CDR1 SGHRS and CDR2 YFSETQ. With 4 bases clipped from V and 3 bases from J, the junction kept 11 bases outside the gene matches. The DNA for the CDR3 is TGCGCCAGCAGCCATATGCTCGGACAGGGCGACACTGAAGCTTTCTTT. This codes for CASSHMLGQGDTEAFF. The full variable domain, with the rest looked up from reference TRBV5-1 and TRBJ1-1, is KAGVTQTPRYLIKTRGQQVTLSCSPISGHRSVSWYQQTPGQGLQFLFEYFSETQRNKGNFPGRFSGRQFSNSRSEMNVSTLELGDSALYLCASSHMLGQGDTEAFFGQGTRLTVV.

V and J are TRBV3-1 (or the pseudogene TRBV3-2) and TRBJ1-6; D unresolved. Between the trimmed V and J ends, which lost 1 base and 11 bases, there was a span of 3 bases. Germline V gene data show CDR1 as LGHDT and CDR2 as YNNKEL (reference sequence). The CDR3 sequence is 11 residues long. The CDR3 loop reads CASSQGPPLHF. CDR3 nucleotide sequence: TGTGCCAGCAGCCAAGGGCCACCCCTCCACTTT.

The chain recombines TRBV7-8 with TRBJ1-3, with a tentative D call TRBD1 (6 bases). The CDR3 contains 16 residues. Germline V gene sequence: CDR1 SGHVS, CDR2 FQNEAQ. Trimming left V 5 bases short and J 1 base short, with 15 bases between. CDR3: CASSPHPRGSGNTIYF. As DNA, the CDR3 is TGTGCCAGCAGCCCCCACCCCAGGGGATCTGGAAACACCATATATTTT.

This sequence joins TRBV25-1 and TRBJ2-3; the D gene is possibly TRBD2 (5 bases). Trimming removed 6 bases from V and 2 bases from J, with 15 bases in between. Germline V gives CDR1 MGHDK, CDR2 SYGVNS. CDR3 size: 15 residues. Written as DNA, the CDR3 is TGTGCCAGCAGCCGGGAAACTAGTCCCACAGATACGCAGTATTTT. Translated: CASSRETSPTDTQYF.

This clone was counted a single time. V and J are TRBV24-1 and TRBJ1-3, with 8 bases that match TRBD1. The germline CDR1 and CDR2 sequences are KGHDR and SFDVKD. J lost 2 bases, V lost 11 bases, and 10 bases had no gene match. CDR3 length: 15 residues. CDR3 nucleotide sequence: TGTGCCATCCCAGGACAGGGCCCCCCTGGAAACACCATATATTTT. It encodes CAIPGQGPPGNTIYF.

V usage is TRBV25-1 and J usage is TRBJ2-1; TRBD1 matches at 7 bases. The CDR3 runs 14 residues. Germline CDR1 reads MGHDK; CDR2 reads SYGVNS. The trim removed 1 base at V and 10 bases at J, leaving 7 bases unmatched. The CDR3 region has the DNA TGTGCCAGCAGTGAATTGGGGACAGATCGAGAGCAGTTCTTC. Translated: CASSELGTDREQFF.